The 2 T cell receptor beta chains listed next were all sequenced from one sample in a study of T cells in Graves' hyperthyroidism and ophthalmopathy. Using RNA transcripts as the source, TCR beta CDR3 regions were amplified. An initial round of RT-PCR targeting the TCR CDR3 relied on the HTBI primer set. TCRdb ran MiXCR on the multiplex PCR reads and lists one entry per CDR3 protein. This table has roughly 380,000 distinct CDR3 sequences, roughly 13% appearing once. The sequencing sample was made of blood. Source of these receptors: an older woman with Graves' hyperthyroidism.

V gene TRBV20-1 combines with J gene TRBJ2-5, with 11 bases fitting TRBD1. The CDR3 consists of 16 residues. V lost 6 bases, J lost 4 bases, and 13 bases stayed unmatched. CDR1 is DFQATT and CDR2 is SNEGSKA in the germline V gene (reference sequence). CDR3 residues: CSANGEPGTGGETQYF. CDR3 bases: TGCAGTGCCAACGGAGAGCCCGGGACAGGGGGAGAGACCCAGTACTTC.

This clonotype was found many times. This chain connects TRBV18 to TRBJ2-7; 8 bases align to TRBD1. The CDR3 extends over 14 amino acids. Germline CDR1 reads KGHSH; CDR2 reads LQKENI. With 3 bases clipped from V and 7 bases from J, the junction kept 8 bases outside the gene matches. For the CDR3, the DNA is TGTGCCAGCTCACCCGGGACAGGTCGCAGGGAGCAGTACTTC. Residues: CASSPGTGRREQYF.